A selection of T cell receptor beta chains follows, all from one sample in a study of T-cell reconstitution after alpha-beta-depleted transplantation in children. TCRdb reprocessed the PCR reads with MiXCR, giving one entry per CDR3 protein. The sample lists some 600,000 distinct CDR3 sequences, approximately 12% occurring once. The sequenced sample was PBMCs, mostly from graft donor cells, obtained 360 days after TCRalphabeta/CD19-depleted stem cell transplant. The receptors originated from a male patient between 10 and 17 years old who had a stem cell transplant for acute myeloid leukemia, so the T cells may come from the graft donor. Each CDR3 is given without its conserved first and last residue.

v_gene | CDR3aa
TRBV11-3 | ASSLDNRVRWETQY
TRBV5-1 | ASSLTGGVRSKNIQY
TRBV9 | ASSVVPGAYEQY
TRBV14 | ASSQDGFTGAEANPGNTEAF
TRBV29-1 | SVEWSNSSYEQY
TRBV5-1 | ASTKTVPGANVLT
TRBV20-1 | SCEFPLAGPYEQY
TRBV15 | ATSWNLRSYEQY
TRBV27 | ASSFGLETKGPTLSGANVLT
TRBV19 | ASKRGTSGTVWVYEQY
TRBV28 | ASSLIRETQY
TRBV11-3 | ASSHPRWAQRGLAGSNEQY
TRBV28 | ASRWHKHSNQPQH
TRBV3-1 | ASSQIPGYEQF
TRBV30 | AWSVLEGNIQY
TRBV29-1 | SVEDRLVSGNTIY
TRBV7-3 | ASSLTPGHSYEQY
TRBV7-9 | ASSLIPDTQY
TRBV28 | ASSPQGGFEEQY
TRBV13 | ASSLVQASPHEQY